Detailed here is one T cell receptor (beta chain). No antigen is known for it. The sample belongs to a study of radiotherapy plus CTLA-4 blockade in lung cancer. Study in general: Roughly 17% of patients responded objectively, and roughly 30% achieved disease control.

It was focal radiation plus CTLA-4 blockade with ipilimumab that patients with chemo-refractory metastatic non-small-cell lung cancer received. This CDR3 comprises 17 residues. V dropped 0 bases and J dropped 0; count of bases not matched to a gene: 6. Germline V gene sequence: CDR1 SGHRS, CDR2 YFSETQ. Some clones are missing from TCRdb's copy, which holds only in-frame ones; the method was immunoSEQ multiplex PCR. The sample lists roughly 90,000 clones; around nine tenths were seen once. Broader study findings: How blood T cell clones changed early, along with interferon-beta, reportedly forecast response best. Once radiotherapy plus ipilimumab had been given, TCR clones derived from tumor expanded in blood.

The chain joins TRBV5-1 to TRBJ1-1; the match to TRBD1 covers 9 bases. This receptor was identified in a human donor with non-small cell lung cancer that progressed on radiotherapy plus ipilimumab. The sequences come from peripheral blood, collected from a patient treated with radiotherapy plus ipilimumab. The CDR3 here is CASSLVPGQGLNTEAFF. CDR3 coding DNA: TGCGCCAGCAGCTTGGTCCCGGGACAGGGACTGAACACTGAAGCTTTCTTT.